What follows are 27 T cell receptor beta chains derived from one specimen sequenced in a study of regulatory and conventional T cells in breast cancer. One entry per CDR3 protein results from TCRdb running MiXCR on the PCR reads. The sample holds about 16,000 distinct CDR3 sequences, approximately 29% seen once. What was sequenced was conventional T cells from blood. The receptors come from a female donor in good health.

Sample share makes this clonotype medium-sized. V usage is TRBV4-3 and J usage is TRBJ1-2; weak D call: TRBD1 (6 bases). CDR3 size: 16 residues. V dropped 1 base and J dropped 3 bases, with 15 bases sitting between them. The germline CDR1 and CDR2 sequences are LGHNA and YSLEER. This chain's CDR3 is CASSQGGAPGHYGYTF. The CDR3 coding sequence is TGCGCCAGCAGCCAAGGGGGGGCGCCAGGACACTATGGCTACACCTTC.

This clonotype was seen only a few times. The chain joins TRBV7-3 to TRBJ2-5, with a possible D match to TRBD1 (5 bases). From germline, CDR1 is SGHTA and CDR2 FQGTGA. This CDR3 region has 13 residues. V lost 5 bases and J lost 5, with 12 bases in between. The CDR3 sequence: CASSLQGRETQYF. CDR3 sequence (DNA): TGTGCCAGCAGCCTTCAGGGTAGGGAGACCCAGTACTTC.

This clonotype was picked up a small number of times. The V and J genes are TRBV7-2 and TRBJ1-5, with a tentative D call TRBD1 (5 bases). The V gene lost 4 bases and the J gene lost 7 bases, with 17 bases spanning the gap. Germline assignment: CDR1 SGHTA and CDR2 FQGNSA. The CDR3 contains 15 residues. The chain's CDR3 is CASSSGLGLEQPQHF. In DNA form, the CDR3 reads TGTGCCAGCAGCTCGGGACTGGGTTTGGAACAGCCCCAGCATTTT.

Comment on this clonotype: This CDR3 fails to terminate in the conserved phenylalanine or tryptophan, so it likely reflects a read error. The chain combines TRBV12-3 or TRBV12-4 with TRBJ2-5, with TRBD2 as a possible D gene (6 bases). The ends were cut back, 9 bases at V and 2 bases at J, with 22 bases in the middle. This CDR3 comprises 16 residues. The CDR3 protein is CASAGELGGPQETQYS. The CDR3 DNA sequence: TGTGCCAGTGCCGGGGAATTGGGGGGACCGCAAGAGACCCAGTACTCC.

The rearrangement uses TRBV12-3 or TRBV12-4 and TRBJ1-4; the D is unclear. V was cut by 3 bases and J by 5 bases, with 10 bases left in between. The CDR3 is 14 amino acids. As DNA, the CDR3 is TGTGCCAGCAGTTTTGGCAGCGGGAATGAAAAACTGTTTTTT. Translation: CASSFGSGNEKLFF.

The chain uses TRBV28 and TRBJ2-2, with TRBD2 matching over 8 bases. The CDR3 contains 16 residues. J gave up 0 bases and V 2 bases, and 2 bases lay outside the gene matches. CDR1 is MDHEN and CDR2 is SYDVKM in the germline V gene. CDR3 DNA sequence: TGTGCCAGCAGTTTAGCACTAGCGGCGAACACCGGGGAGCTGTTTTTT. Encoded protein: CASSLALAANTGELFF.

About this clonotype itself: The junction differs from germline at one of its ends, possibly a read error. The rearrangement uses TRBV5-5 and TRBJ2-1; TRBD1 or TRBD2 may be the D gene (6 bases each). The CDR3 runs to 15 residues. Germline assignment: CDR1 SGHKS and CDR2 YYEKEE (reference sequence). The CDR3 DNA reads TGTGACAGCAGCTTGAGGGGGGCCCGGGCCCATGAGCAGTTCTTC. This encodes CDSSLRGARAHEQFF.

This clonotype qualifies as medium-sized (0.01 to 0.1%). The chain is built from TRBV11-1 and TRBJ1-5, with D possibly TRBD1 on 6 matching bases. The CDR3 sequence is 15 residues long. CDR1 is SGHAT and CDR2 is FQDESV in the germline V gene (reference sequence). Trimming removed 5 bases at V and 5 bases at J, with 16 bases between. CDR3 protein: CASSAGTGRHQPQHF. CDR3 bases: TGTGCCAGCAGCGCCGGTACAGGGAGGCATCAGCCCCAGCATTTT.

By proportion, this clonotype is medium-sized. This chain joins TRBV12-3 or TRBV12-4 and TRBJ1-2, with 7 bases that match TRBD1. This CDR3 is built from 14 residues. The junction had 1 base not matched to a gene; V was cut back by 1 base and J by 2 bases. Written as DNA, the CDR3 is TGTGCCAGCAGTTTAGAGGGGGCGAACTATGGCTACACCTTC. It encodes CASSLEGANYGYTF.

The J gene is TRBJ2-3, the V gene TRBV6-2 or TRBV6-3; D gene unclear. In germline, CDR1 is MNHEY, CDR2 SVGEGT. Trimming stripped 0 bases from V and 2 bases from J, with 15 bases between. The CDR3 runs to 17 residues. The CDR3 DNA follows: TGTGCCAGCAGTTACTCAAGTACCGTAACCGACACAGATACGCAGTATTTT. Protein: CASSYSSTVTDTDTQYF.

This chain joins TRBV7-9 and TRBJ1-5; D remains ambiguous. This CDR3 comprises 14 residues. V lost 1 base and J lost 5, with 9 bases in between. CDR1 is SEHNR and CDR2 is FQNEAQ in the germline V gene (reference sequence). CDR3 protein: CASSLGAEDQPQHF. CDR3 coding DNA: TGTGCCAGCAGCTTAGGGGCCGAGGATCAGCCCCAGCATTTT.

The chain links TRBV20-1 to TRBJ2-1, with D perhaps matching TRBD1 (5 bases). The V gene's germline CDR1 is DFQATT and CDR2 SNEGSKA (reference sequence). V was trimmed by 2 bases and J by 0 bases, leaving 8 bases between them. This CDR3 region has 14 residues. Here the CDR3 DNA reads TGCAGTGCTAGACAGGGTAGCTCCTACAATGAGCAGTTCTTC. Its protein is CSARQGSSYNEQFF.

The rearrangement joins TRBV29-1 to TRBJ2-5; either TRBD1 or TRBD2 may supply D (5 bases each). The CDR3 is 14 amino acids. Trimming removed 7 bases from V and 0 bases from J, with 15 bases in between. Germline CDR1 SQVTM, CDR2 ANQGSEA. The CDR3 DNA follows: TGCAGCGCCAGCCGGGGCACTGACCAAGAGACCCAGTACTTC. It encodes CSASRGTDQETQYF.

This chain uses TRBV28 with TRBJ2-3, with 9 bases fitting TRBD2. CDR3 length: 16 amino acids. CDR1 is MDHEN and CDR2 is SYDVKM in the germline V gene. After removal of 4 bases from V and 5 bases from J, the junction contained 10 bases not matched to a gene. CDR3: CASSSRIAGDQDTQYF. In nucleotides, the CDR3 is TGTGCCAGCAGTTCCCGAATAGCGGGAGATCAAGATACGCAGTATTTT.

By frequency in the sample, this clonotype is medium-sized. This chain connects TRBV3-1 to TRBJ2-6; no reliable D call. This CDR3 has 14 amino acids. Germline lookup yields CDR1 LGHDT and CDR2 YNNKEL (reference sequence). The V and J ends lost 0 bases and 5 bases respectively, with 5 bases between them. CDR3 nucleotide sequence: TGTGCCAGCAGCCAAGAAGGCAGGGCCAACGTCCTGACTTTC. Its protein is CASSQEGRANVLTF.

This chain uses TRBV5-4 with TRBJ2-5, with 7 bases matching TRBD2. Germline assignment: CDR1 SGHNT and CDR2 YYREEE (reference sequence). The CDR3 sequence is 14 residues long. Trimming at V came to 4 bases and at J to 5 bases, leaving 8 bases not matched to a gene. The CDR3 loop reads CASSQANGGETQYF. The CDR3 nucleotides are TGTGCCAGCAGCCAAGCGAACGGGGGGGAGACCCAGTACTTC.

This chain connects TRBV2 to TRBJ2-5; D is unclear. CDR3 length: 10 amino acids. Germline V gene lookup returns CDR1 SNHLY and CDR2 FYNNEI. Trimming stripped 6 bases from V and 5 bases from J, with 4 bases between. The CDR3 loop reads CASSTETQYF. The CDR3, as DNA: TGTGCCAGCAGCACGGAGACCCAGTACTTC.

The table lists this clonotype with a few counts. The gene calls are TRBV4-1 and TRBJ1-5, with TRBD1 as a possible D gene (6 bases). Germline assignment: CDR1 MGHRA and CDR2 YSYEKL. This CDR3 region has 15 residues. V was cut by 2 bases and J by 1 base, with 9 bases left in between. The CDR3 DNA is TGCGCCAGCAGCCAAACAGGGTTAAGCAATCAGCCCCAGCATTTT. Its translation: CASSQTGLSNQPQHF.

The chain couples TRBV7-3 to TRBJ2-3; TRBD1 is a possible D gene (5 bases). Germline V gene lookup returns CDR1 SGHTA and CDR2 FQGTGA. CDR3 length: 12 amino acids. Trimming shortened V by 4 bases and J by 9 bases, and 11 bases separated the two germline ends. CDR3 coding DNA: TGTGCCAGCAGCTGCCAGGGCTCCACGCAGTATTTT. The encoded protein is CASSCQGSTQYF.

As for this clonotype: A clone one base away is much larger, so this may be a read error. The chain employs TRBV20-1 and TRBJ2-1; the D is unclear. Germline lookup yields CDR1 DFQATT and CDR2 SNEGSKA (reference sequence). The CDR3 extends over 14 amino acids. The CDR3 nucleotides read TGCAGTGCTGGAGATCAATATGAGGTTCATGAGCAGTTCTTC. As protein: CSAGDQYEVHEQFF.

This chain connects TRBV19 to TRBJ1-1, with 11 positions matching TRBD1. After removal of 5 bases from V and 10 bases from J, the junction contained 3 bases not matched to a gene. This CDR3 region has 12 residues. CDR1 is LNHDA and CDR2 is SQIVND in the germline V gene (reference sequence). The CDR3 sequence: CASSVGQGAAFF. The CDR3 DNA sequence: TGTGCCAGTAGTGTCGGACAGGGGGCAGCTTTCTTT.

This rearrangement joins TRBV29-1 to TRBJ2-3, with TRBD2 matching 8 bases. The CDR3 sequence is 14 residues long. The germline gives CDR1 SQVTM, CDR2 ANQGSEA. J was trimmed by 3 bases and V by 8 bases; bases with no gene match: 10. CDR3 DNA: TGCAGCTTTCGAAGCGGGAGAGGTACAGATACGCAGTATTTT. This codes for CSFRSGRGTDTQYF.

This clonotype occurred a few times. The genes are TRBV6-6 and TRBJ1-1; TRBD1 is a possible D gene (5 bases). Deletions cut 2 bases from V and 3 bases from J, with 13 bases between. The CDR3 is 15 amino acids. The germline CDR1 and CDR2 sequences are MNHNY and SVGAGI (reference sequence). The CDR3 nucleotides are TGTGCCAGCAGTTACGGACATTCCTACGACACTGAAGCTTTCTTT. Encoded protein: CASSYGHSYDTEAFF.

This clonotype was counted a few times. The V gene is TRBV20-1, the J gene TRBJ2-1, with D possibly TRBD2 on 6 matching bases. Germline V gene lookup returns CDR1 DFQATT and CDR2 SNEGSKA (reference sequence). V was trimmed by 3 bases and J by 0 bases, leaving 12 bases between them. The CDR3 totals 15 residues. CDR3 region: CSARIAVSSYNEQFF. Written as DNA, the CDR3 is TGCAGTGCTAGGATAGCGGTTAGCTCCTACAATGAGCAGTTCTTC.

CDR3 sequence (DNA): TGTGCCAGCAGCCATAGCCTAGCGGGAGGTCGAGCTTCCTACAATGAGCAGTTCTTC. This encodes CASSHSLAGGRASYNEQFF. The chain combines TRBV7-9 with TRBJ2-1; 11 bases line up with TRBD2. The ends lost 5 bases at V and 1 base at J; junction bases unmatched: 13. Germline V gene data show CDR1 as SEHNR and CDR2 as FQNEAQ (reference sequence). The CDR3 loop spans 19 amino acids.

The rearrangement joins TRBV9 to TRBJ2-5; perhaps D is TRBD1 or TRBD2 (5 bases each). CDR1 and CDR2 (germline): SGDLS, YYNGEE. V was pared by 0 bases and J by 6 bases, with 18 bases between. The CDR3 totals 16 residues. CDR3 sequence reads: CASSVAGDPLEKTQYF. The CDR3, as DNA: TGTGCCAGCAGCGTAGCCGGGGACCCCTTAGAGAAGACCCAGTACTTC.

This clonotype was detected only a few times. This chain connects TRBV20-1 to TRBJ2-5; D remains unclear. CDR1 is DFQATT and CDR2 is SNEGSKA in the germline V gene (reference sequence). The CDR3 covers 11 residues. Between the trimmed V and J ends, which lost 3 bases and 1 base, there was a span of 3 bases. In nucleotides, the CDR3 is TGCAGTGCTAGCCTCCAAGAGACCCAGTACTTC. As protein: CSASLQETQYF.